The T cell receptor beta chain under discussion was sequenced for a study of shared clonotypes between healthy human individuals. Study as a whole: CD8 memory received one plate per donor, CD8 naive two, CD4 memory three and CD4 naive three.

The study, taken as a whole, reports: Sequencing depth was expected to affect clonotype sharing among donors.

Concerning this clone itself: As yet, its antigen is unknown.

Produced via immunoSEQ multiplex PCR; TCRdb's table is partial and in-frame only. The data hold some 1,400,000 clones, with roughly 96% observed a single time. This CDR3 has 18 residues. The V segment lost 0 bases and the J segment 0 bases; nucleotides outside the gene matches: 4. CDR1 and CDR2 from the germline V gene are LGHNA and YNFKEQ. This sequence was found in a man between 25 and 39 years old in good health. This chain connects TRBV4-2 to TRBJ2-3; 12 nucleotides line up with TRBD2. The sample was naive CD4+ T cells sorted from blood. Documented subset: CD45RA+ positively selected. The CDR3 nucleotides are TGTGCCAGCAGCCAAGAACCTAGCGGGAGGGAGAGCACAGATACGCAGTATTTT. Translating it yields CASSQEPSGRESTDTQYF.